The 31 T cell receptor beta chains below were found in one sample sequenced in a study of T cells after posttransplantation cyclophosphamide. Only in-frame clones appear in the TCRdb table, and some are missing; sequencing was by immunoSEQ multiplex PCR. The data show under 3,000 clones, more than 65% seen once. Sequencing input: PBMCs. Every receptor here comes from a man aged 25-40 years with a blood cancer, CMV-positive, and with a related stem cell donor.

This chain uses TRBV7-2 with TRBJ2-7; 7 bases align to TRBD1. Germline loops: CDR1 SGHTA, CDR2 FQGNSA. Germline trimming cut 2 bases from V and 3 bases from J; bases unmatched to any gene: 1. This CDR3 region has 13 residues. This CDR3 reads CASSLRDSYEQYF. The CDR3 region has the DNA TGTGCCAGCAGCTTAAGGGACAGCTACGAGCAGTACTTC.

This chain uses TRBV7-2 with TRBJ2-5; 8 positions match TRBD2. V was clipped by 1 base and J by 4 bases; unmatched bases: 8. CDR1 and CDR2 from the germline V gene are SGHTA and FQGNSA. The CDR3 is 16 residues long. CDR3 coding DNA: TGTGCCAGCAGCTTAGGCCGGGGGGGGTGGGGAGAGACCCAGTACTTC. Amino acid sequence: CASSLGRGGWGETQYF.

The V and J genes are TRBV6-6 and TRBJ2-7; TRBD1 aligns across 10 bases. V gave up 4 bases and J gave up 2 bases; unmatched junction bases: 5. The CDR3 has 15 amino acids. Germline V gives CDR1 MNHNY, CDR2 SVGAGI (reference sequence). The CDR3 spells CASSLGQGIPYEQYF. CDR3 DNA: TGTGCCAGCAGTTTGGGACAGGGGATTCCCTACGAGCAGTACTTC.

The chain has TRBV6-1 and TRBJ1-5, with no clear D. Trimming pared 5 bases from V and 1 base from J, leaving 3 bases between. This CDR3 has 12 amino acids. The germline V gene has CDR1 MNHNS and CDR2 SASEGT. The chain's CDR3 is CASSPSNQPQHF. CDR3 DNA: TGTGCCAGCAGTCCGAGCAATCAGCCCCAGCATTTT.

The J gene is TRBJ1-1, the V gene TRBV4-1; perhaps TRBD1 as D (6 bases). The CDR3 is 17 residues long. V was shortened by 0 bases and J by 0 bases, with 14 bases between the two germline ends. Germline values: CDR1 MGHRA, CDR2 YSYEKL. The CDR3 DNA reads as TGCGCCAGCAGCCAAGATTGGGGGCCGGGGCTGAACACTGAAGCTTTCTTT. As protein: CASSQDWGPGLNTEAFF.

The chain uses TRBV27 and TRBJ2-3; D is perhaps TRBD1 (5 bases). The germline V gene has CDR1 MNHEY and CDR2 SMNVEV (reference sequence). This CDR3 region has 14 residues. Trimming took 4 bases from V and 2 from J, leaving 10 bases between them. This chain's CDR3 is CASSWQGFTDTQYF. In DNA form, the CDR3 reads TGTGCCAGCAGTTGGCAGGGATTCACAGATACGCAGTATTTT.

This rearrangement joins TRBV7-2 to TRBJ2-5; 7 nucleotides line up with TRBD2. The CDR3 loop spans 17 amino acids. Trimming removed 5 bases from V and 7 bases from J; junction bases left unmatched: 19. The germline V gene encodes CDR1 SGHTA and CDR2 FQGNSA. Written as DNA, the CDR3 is TGTGCCAGCAGCCAGAGGGGTAGCTCGGGGGGTCGGGGGACCCAGTACTTC. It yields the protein CASSQRGSSGGRGTQYF.

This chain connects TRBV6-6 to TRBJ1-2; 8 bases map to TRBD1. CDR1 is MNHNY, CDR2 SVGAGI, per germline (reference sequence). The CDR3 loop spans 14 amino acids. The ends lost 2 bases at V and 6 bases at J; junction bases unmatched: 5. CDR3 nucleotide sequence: TGTGCCAGCAGTTACGAAGAGACAGGGGATGGCTACACCTTC. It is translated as CASSYEETGDGYTF.

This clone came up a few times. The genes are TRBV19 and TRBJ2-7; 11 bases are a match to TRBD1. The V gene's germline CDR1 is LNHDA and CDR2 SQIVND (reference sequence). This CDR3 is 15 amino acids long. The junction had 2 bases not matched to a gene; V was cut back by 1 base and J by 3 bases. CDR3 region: CASSIAGTGGYEQYF. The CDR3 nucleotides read TGTGCCAGTAGTATAGCCGGGACAGGGGGCTACGAGCAGTACTTC.

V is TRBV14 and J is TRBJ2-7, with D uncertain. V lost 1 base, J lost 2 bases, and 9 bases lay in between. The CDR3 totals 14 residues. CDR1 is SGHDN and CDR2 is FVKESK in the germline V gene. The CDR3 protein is CASSQGQIPYEQYF. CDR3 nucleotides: TGTGCCAGCAGCCAAGGGCAGATACCCTACGAGCAGTACTTC.

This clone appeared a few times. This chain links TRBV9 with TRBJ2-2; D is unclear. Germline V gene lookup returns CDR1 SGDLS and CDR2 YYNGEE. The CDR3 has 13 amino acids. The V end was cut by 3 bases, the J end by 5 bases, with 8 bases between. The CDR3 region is CASSGSVTGELFF. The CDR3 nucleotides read TGTGCCAGCAGCGGATCAGTAACCGGGGAGCTGTTTTTT.

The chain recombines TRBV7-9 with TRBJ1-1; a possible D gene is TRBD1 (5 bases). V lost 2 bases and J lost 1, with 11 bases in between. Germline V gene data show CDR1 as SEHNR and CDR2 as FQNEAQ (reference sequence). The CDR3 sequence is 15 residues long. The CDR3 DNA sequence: TGTGCCAGCAGCTTAATCAGGGATGGGAACACTGAAGCTTTCTTT. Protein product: CASSLIRDGNTEAFF. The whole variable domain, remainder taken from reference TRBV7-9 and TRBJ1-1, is DTGVSQNPRHKITKRGQNVTFRCDPISEHNRLYWYRQTLGQGPEFLTYFQNEAQLEKSRLLSDRFSAERPKGSFSTLEIQRTEQGDSAMYLCASSLIRDGNTEAFFGQGTRLTVV.

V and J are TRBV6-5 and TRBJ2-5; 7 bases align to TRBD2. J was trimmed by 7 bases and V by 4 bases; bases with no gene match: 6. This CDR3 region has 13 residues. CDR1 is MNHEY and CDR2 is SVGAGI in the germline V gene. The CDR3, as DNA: TGTGCCAGCAGTTCGCGGGAGATGGGGACCCAGTACTTC. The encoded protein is CASSSREMGTQYF.

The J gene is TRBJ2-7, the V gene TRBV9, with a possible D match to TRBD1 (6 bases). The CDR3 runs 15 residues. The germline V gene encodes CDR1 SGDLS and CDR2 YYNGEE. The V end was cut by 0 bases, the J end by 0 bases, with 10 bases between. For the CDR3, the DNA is TGTGCCAGCAGCGTAGATAGAGGGGGCTCCTACGAGCAGTACTTC. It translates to CASSVDRGGSYEQYF.

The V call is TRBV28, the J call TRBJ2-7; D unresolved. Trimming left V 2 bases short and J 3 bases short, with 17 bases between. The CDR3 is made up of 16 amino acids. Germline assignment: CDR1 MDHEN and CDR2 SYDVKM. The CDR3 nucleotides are TGTGCCAGCAGTTTAAAGTTCCCGAAGCCCTACTACGAGCAGTACTTC. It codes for CASSLKFPKPYYEQYF. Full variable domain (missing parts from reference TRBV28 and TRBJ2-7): DVKVTQSSRYLVKRTGEKVFLECVQDMDHENMFWYRQDPGLGLRLIYFSYDVKMKEKGDIPEGYSVSREKKERFSLILESASTNQTSMYLCASSLKFPKPYYEQYFGPGTRLTVT.

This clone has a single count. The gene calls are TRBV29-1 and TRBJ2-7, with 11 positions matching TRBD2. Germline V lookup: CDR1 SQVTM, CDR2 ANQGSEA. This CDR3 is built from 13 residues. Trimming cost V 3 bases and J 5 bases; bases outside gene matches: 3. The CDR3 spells CSVDSGRVNEQYF. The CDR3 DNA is TGCAGCGTTGATAGCGGGAGGGTGAACGAGCAGTACTTC.

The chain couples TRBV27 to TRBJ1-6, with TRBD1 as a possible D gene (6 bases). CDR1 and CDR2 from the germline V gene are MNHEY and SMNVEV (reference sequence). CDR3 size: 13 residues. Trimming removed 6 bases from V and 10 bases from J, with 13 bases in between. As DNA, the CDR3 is TGTGCCAGCAGGAGGACAGTGTCCTCACCCCTCCACTTT. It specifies CASRRTVSSPLHF.

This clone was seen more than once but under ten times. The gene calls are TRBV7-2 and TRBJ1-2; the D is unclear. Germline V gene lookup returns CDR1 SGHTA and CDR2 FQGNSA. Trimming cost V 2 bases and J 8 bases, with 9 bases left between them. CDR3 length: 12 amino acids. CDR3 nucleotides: TGTGCCAGCAGCTTAAACGGGTACGGCTACACCTTC. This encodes CASSLNGYGYTF.

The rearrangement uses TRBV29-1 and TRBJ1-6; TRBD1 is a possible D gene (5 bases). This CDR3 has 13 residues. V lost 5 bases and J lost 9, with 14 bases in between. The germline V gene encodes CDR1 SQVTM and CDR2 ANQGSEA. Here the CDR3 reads CSVSDGGASPLHF. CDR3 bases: TGCAGCGTTTCCGACGGAGGGGCTTCACCCCTCCACTTT.

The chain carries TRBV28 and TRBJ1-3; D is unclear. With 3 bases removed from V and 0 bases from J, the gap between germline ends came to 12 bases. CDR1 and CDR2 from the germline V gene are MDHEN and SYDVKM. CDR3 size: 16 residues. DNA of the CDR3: TGTGCCAGCAGTTTTTCGGGGTTAAGCTCTGGAAACACCATATATTTT. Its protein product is CASSFSGLSSGNTIYF.

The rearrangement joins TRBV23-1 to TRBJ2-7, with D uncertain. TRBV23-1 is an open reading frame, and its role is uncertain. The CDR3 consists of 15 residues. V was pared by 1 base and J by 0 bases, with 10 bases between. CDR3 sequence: CASSQLLHLSYEQYF. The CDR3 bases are TGCGCCAGCAGTCAATTACTCCACCTCTCCTACGAGCAGTACTTC.

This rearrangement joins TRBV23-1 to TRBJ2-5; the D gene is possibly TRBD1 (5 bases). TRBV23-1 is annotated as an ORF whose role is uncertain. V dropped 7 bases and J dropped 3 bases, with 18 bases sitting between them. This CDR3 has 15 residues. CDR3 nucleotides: TGCGCCAGCACTAAACGAACAGGCTGGGAAGAGACCCAGTACTTC. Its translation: CASTKRTGWEETQYF.

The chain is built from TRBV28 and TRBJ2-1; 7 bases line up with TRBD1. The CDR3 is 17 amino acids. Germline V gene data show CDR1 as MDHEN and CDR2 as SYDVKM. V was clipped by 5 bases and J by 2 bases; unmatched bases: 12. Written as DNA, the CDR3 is TGTGCCAGCAGTGAATCCCTGACAGGGACCACCTACAATGAGCAGTTCTTC. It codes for CASSESLTGTTYNEQFF.

This chain's CDR3 is CASSQGGVQPNEKLFF. The CDR3 region has the DNA TGCGCCAGCAGCCAAGGAGGAGTTCAGCCTAATGAAAAACTGTTTTTT. This chain links TRBV4-1 with TRBJ1-4; D is unclear. Trimming cost V 1 base and J 3 bases, with 12 bases left between them. Germline assignment: CDR1 MGHRA and CDR2 YSYEKL. The CDR3 covers 16 residues.

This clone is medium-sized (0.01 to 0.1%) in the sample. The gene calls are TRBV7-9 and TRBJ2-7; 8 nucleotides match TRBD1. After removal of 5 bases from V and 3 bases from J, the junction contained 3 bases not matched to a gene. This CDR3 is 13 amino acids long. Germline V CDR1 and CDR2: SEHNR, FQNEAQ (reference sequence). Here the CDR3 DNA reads TGTGCCAGCAGCATGGACAGGGACTACGAGCAGTACTTC. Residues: CASSMDRDYEQYF.

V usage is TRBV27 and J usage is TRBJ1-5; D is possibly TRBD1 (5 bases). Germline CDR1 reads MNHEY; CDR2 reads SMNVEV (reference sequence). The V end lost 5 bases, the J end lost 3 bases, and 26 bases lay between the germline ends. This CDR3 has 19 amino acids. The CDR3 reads CASSPLPATVGSHNQPQHF. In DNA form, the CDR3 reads TGTGCCAGCAGTCCCCTGCCGGCGACAGTGGGATCCCACAATCAGCCCCAGCATTTT.

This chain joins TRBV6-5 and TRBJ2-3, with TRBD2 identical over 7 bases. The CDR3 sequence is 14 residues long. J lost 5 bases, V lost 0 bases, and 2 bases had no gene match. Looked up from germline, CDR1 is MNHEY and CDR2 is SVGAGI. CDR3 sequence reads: CASSYSRGIDTQYF. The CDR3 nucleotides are TGTGCCAGCAGTTACTCGCGGGGGATAGATACGCAGTATTTT.

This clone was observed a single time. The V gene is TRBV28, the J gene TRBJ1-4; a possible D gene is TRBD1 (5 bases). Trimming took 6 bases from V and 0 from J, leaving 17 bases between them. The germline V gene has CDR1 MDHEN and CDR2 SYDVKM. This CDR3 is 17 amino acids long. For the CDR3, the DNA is TGTGCCAGCAGCTCCCCAGGGACTGGGGCAACTAATGAAAAACTGTTTTTT. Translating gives CASSSPGTGATNEKLFF.

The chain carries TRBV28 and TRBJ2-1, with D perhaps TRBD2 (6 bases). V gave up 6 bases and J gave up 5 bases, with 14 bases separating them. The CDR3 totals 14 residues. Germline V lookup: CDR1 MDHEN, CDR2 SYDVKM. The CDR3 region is CASSPIGTDNEQFF. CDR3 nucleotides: TGTGCCAGCAGCCCTATTGGGACTGACAATGAGCAGTTCTTC.

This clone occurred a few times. Here the CDR3 reads CASLTETGNTIYF. In nucleotides, the CDR3 is TGTGCCAGCTTAACAGAAACTGGAAACACCATATATTTT. The rearrangement uses TRBV19 and TRBJ1-3; D gene uncertain. The CDR3 extends over 13 amino acids. Germline V gene data show CDR1 as LNHDA and CDR2 as SQIVND (reference sequence). Trimming shortened V by 9 bases and J by 2 bases, and 11 bases separated the two germline ends.

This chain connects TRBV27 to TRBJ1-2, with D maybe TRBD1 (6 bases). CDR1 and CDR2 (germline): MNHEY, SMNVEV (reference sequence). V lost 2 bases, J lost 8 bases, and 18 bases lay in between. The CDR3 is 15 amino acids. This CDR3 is CASSLTVTGNPGYTF. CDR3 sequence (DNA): TGTGCCAGCAGTTTAACCGTGACAGGAAATCCGGGCTACACCTTC.